This entry is about one T cell receptor (beta chain). This clone turned up a few times. Its target antigen remains unknown. There are no base qualities to consult, and no much larger clone falls within one base. The data stem from a study of T cells in localized non-small cell lung cancer (dated by TCRdb to about 2020). Describing the broader study: T cell repertoires of fewer than 250 early-stage NSCLC patients were analyzed, with tumors being compared against uninvolved tumor-adjacent lungs. The mean age of the NSCLC patients was under 70 years, with 130 or so men and around 110 women. The cohort consisted of around 250 treatment-naive NSCLC patients whose localized lung tumors had been resected. What the study reported, not specific to this receptor: Of the top 100 tumor clones, a median of roughly 56 were detected in paired uninvolved adjacent lung; roughly 29 were also among that lung's top 100. Uninvolved tumor-adjacent lung showed the highest T cell clonality, higher than tumor, which suggests more focused antigenic responses in the uninvolved tumor-adjacent lung. Because multi-region tumor sequencing was not done, intratumor heterogeneity could not be ruled out. Longer overall survival was associated with higher T cell density in blood, whereas shorter survival was associated with higher clonality in adjacent lung. Since the design was exploratory, TCR variables were selected using unadjusted p-values with no false-discovery rate correction.

At diagnosis, tumor, uninvolved tumor-adjacent lung and peripheral blood were collected and then preserved as a mix of FFPE and fresh-frozen material. TCR beta CDR3 regions were sequenced from DNA using the immunoSEQ Assay. The original pipeline was this. To compute T cell density, TCR beta template counts were normalized to usable DNA, which was estimated by amplifying housekeeping genes. Richness was estimated with the preseqR package, extrapolating to 400,000 templates for PBMC samples and 120,000 templates for tissue samples. Clonality was defined by subtracting Pielou's evenness from one. Differential abundance testing on productive amino-acid clonotypes, with a minimum total count of 5 and an alpha of 0.1, was used to identify tissue-enriched TCRs. The Jaccard Index and the Morisita Overlap Index were used to measure how much the repertoires overlapped between compartments. GLIPH grouped TCR beta CDR3s together with public tetramer-defined viral CDR3s, and a viral motif had to include at least three viral sequences and show V-gene enrichment. In its TCRdb copy, this immuneACCESS table keeps in-frame sequences only and misses some clones. Where compared with another copy, unresolved V genes explain less than half of these, and the others have no known cause. The V and J calls and clone size are taken from that table; D and trimming were inferred from the DNA. This sample has roughly 3,000 clones in its table, and 25% to 30% of those were observed once. The leading ten clones occupy around 10% of the sample.

The germline V gene encodes CDR1 SGHNT and CDR2 YENEEA. The CDR3 runs 18 residues from the cysteine to the phenylalanine. The DNA shown is the 54-base CDR3, in frame from base 1. Here V drops 1 base and J drops 4 bases, and the junction holds 11 bases not matched to any gene. The rearranged chain carries TRBV11-3 and TRBJ2-1; the junction holds 9 bases that match TRBD2. The source is a man aged 18 to 50 with stage I lung adenocarcinoma. The sequencing here drew on lung tumor tissue, taken before any cancer treatment. CDR3 loop: CASSLGLAANLIYNEQFF. DNA sequence: TGTGCCAGCAGCTTAGGACTAGCGGCCAACCTTATTTACAATGAGCAGTTCTTC.